This T cell receptor (beta chain) was captured in a study of T cell changes during pregnancy in multiple sclerosis (dated by TCRdb to between 2017 and 2020). About the investigation overall: In women with multiple sclerosis, the researchers looked at how the T cell repertoire shifted as pregnancy progressed.

Library method: the immunoSEQ multiplex PCR assay. The clones in this table, taken by TCRdb from immuneACCESS, are in-frame only. Not every clone is retained; where verified, under half of the shortfall comes from an unresolved V gene, and the cause of the rest is unknown. This sample gives approximately 80,000 clones in total; approximately 93% of them show up just once. Clones ranked in the top ten supply about 0.94% of the sample. Concerning this clone itself: The target of this receptor is not known. No much larger clone is present one base from it, and per-base qualities are unavailable.

Specimen: peripheral blood, collected in the second trimester of pregnancy. The TCR was taken from a female donor in good health, enrolled as a control in a pregnancy study.

The CDR3 corresponds to CASSLFVWGPEAFF. The DNA sequence is TGTGCCAGCAGTTTATTCGTCTGGGGGCCTGAAGCTTTCTTT. This chain joins TRBV27 to TRBJ1-1; the best D guess is TRBD1, with 6 bases matching. The CDR3 measures 14 amino acids from cysteine to phenylalanine. The read is trimmed to its CDR3 DNA, 42 bases read in frame from base 1. V loses 1 base of germline sequence and J loses 6 bases, and the interval between the two ends is 12 bases. CDR1 and CDR2, per the germline V gene (reference sequence), are MNHEY and SMNVEV.